The rows below give T cell receptor beta chains drawn from one sample of a study of tumor-infiltrating lymphocytes in oesophageal squamous cell carcinoma. TCRdb reprocessed the PCR reads via MiXCR and lists one record per CDR3 protein. The table has about 14,000 distinct CDR3 sequences, roughly 50% seen once. Sequenced sample: blood. The receptors derive from a male donor with esophageal squamous cell carcinoma. Both conserved end residues are part of each CDR3. Each record gives: V gene, D gene, CDR3 length, clone size, J gene, CDR3 DNA, CDR3 protein. The D gene is left open where the match is weak. Some rows have no size entry. The others give once, few or many, or a class for an expanded clone.

TRBV6-6	TRBD2	13	-	TRBJ2-5	TGTGCCAGCATCCCGGGGGAGGGTGAGACCCAGTACTTC	CASIPGEGETQYF
TRBV7-9	TRBD2	19	medium-sized	TRBJ2-3	TGTGCCAGCAGCCCGCGACTAGCGGGAGGGTCGTCTAGCACAGATACGCAGTATTTT	CASSPRLAGGSSSTDTQYF
TRBV6-6	TRBD2	15	many	TRBJ2-7	TGTGCCAGCAGTTACTCGACTAGCGGAGCCTACGAGCAGTACTTC	CASSYSTSGAYEQYF
TRBV7-3	TRBD2	16	many	TRBJ2-3	TGTGCCAGCAGCTTATGGGGCGGGAGCCTCACAGATACGCAGTATTTT	CASSLWGGSLTDTQYF
TRBV7-9	-	17	large	TRBJ2-1	TGTGCCAGCAGCCCATCGGCGCTAGCCCTCATCCCTCAGTCCCCGTTCTTC	CASSPSALALIPQSPFF
TRBV7-9	-	14	medium-sized	TRBJ1-1	TGTGCCAGCAGGTGGTCCCCGGGAGACACTGAAGCTTTCTTT	CASRWSPGDTEAFF
TRBV11-1	-	16	-	TRBJ2-1	TGTGCCAGCAGCTTAGCTGCAGTAGCGGCCTACAATGAGCAGTTCTTC	CASSLAAVAAYNEQFF
TRBV12-3/TRBV12-4	-	14	-	TRBJ2-4	TGTGCCAGCAGTTTTTGGCGAATGACCGGGGAGCTGTACTTC	CASSFWRMTGELYF
TRBV28	-	14	medium-sized	TRBJ2-7	TGTGCCAGCGGACAAGGGGTTTTCAGCTACGAGCAGTACTTC	CASGQGVFSYEQYF
TRBV28	-	15	many	TRBJ1-2	TGTGCCAGCAGTGCCGTCGGGGTCCTGCGGGATGGCTACACCTTC	CASSAVGVLRDGYTF
TRBV6-1	TRBD1	13	-	TRBJ1-2	TGTGCCAGCAGTTGGGACAGGGATTCACCCCTCCACTTC	CASSWDRDSPLHF
TRBV6-1	-	14	medium-sized	TRBJ2-1	TGTGCCAGCGGTCGGCAGGGAGGCATCAATGAGCAGTTCTTC	CASGRQGGINEQFF
TRBV7-2	-	14	-	TRBJ2-5	TGTGCCAGCAGCTTAGCCCGGGCCCAAGAGACCCAGTACTTC	CASSLARAQETQYF
TRBV20-1	TRBD1	14	few	TRBJ1-3	TGCAGTGCTGTCCGGGACAGGGTAGAAAACACCATATATTTT	CSAVRDRVENTIYF
TRBV12-3/TRBV12-4	-	17	few	TRBJ1-5	TGTGCCAGCAGTTTAGCCACTGGGCCTCAAGGTAGTCAGCCCCAGCATTTT	CASSLATGPQGSQPQHF
TRBV3-1	TRBD2	14	-	TRBJ2-1	TGTGCCAGCAGTCCCGGACTAGCGGGAACTGAGCAGTTCTTC	CASSPGLAGTEQFF
TRBV12-3/TRBV12-4	-	16	-	TRBJ1-2	TGTGCCAGCAGTTTTACCGTAGGAGATCCGGGTGGCGGCTACACCTTC	CASSFTVGDPGGGYTF
TRBV7-9	TRBD1	14	medium-sized	TRBJ2-7	TGTGCCAGCAGCTTAGGGGGACAGGGGATCGAGCAGTACTTC	CASSLGGQGIEQYF
TRBV12-3/TRBV12-4	-	14	medium-sized	TRBJ2-2	TGTGCCAGCAGTTTTTGGCGAATGACCGGGGAGCTGTTTTTT	CASSFWRMTGELFF
TRBV10-1	-	14	-	TRBJ2-4	TGCGCCAGCAGTGAGAGCGGAACCTACAATGAGCAGTACTTC	CASSESGTYNEQYF
TRBV7-2	TRBD1	15	-	TRBJ2-5	TGTGCCAGCAGCTTAGGGCCAGGGGGTCCGGAGACCCAGTACTTC	CASSLGPGGPETQYF
TRBV7-6	-	17	medium-sized	TRBJ2-3	TGTGCCAGCAGCTCCCCTCCAGGGGCGGCTAGCACAGATACGCAGTATTTT	CASSSPPGAASTDTQYF
TRBV25-1	TRBD2	14	many	TRBJ2-3	TGTGCCAGCAGCTACGCGGGAGTTCCAGATACGCAGTATTTT	CASSYAGVPDTQYF
TRBV7-4	TRBD2	16	-	TRBJ2-3	TGTGCCAGCAGCCCGGGACTAGCGGGACTGGAAGATACGCAGTATTTT	CASSPGLAGLEDTQYF
TRBV7-2	-	14	-	TRBJ2-5	TGTGCCAGCAGCTATGGACAAGGAGGGGAGACCCAGTACTTC	CASSYGQGGETQYF
TRBV12-3/TRBV12-4	TRBD2	15	-	TRBJ2-1	TGTGCCAGCACCGCGGCCGGGACTACCTACAATGAGCAGTTCTTC	CASTAAGTTYNEQFF
TRBV19	-	12	few	TRBJ1-2	TGTGCCAGTAGTATAGCCGGGAATGGCTACACCTTC	CASSIAGNGYTF
TRBV7-9	-	15	-	TRBJ2-5	TGTGCCAGCAGCTTAGGACAAATAAGGAAAGAGACCCAGTACTTC	CASSLGQIRKETQYF
TRBV12-3/TRBV12-4	-	12	medium-sized	TRBJ1-1	TGTGCCAGCAGTTTACAGGGCACTGAAGCTTTCTTT	CASSLQGTEAFF
TRBV11-1	TRBD2	17	-	TRBJ2-3	TGTGCCAGCAGCTTAGTGGGGACTAACCCCCTCACAGATACGCAGTATTTT	CASSLVGTNPLTDTQYF
TRBV7-2	-	12	-	TRBJ1-2	TGTGCCAGCAGCTCTACAGGCTATGGCTACACCTTC	CASSSTGYGYTF
TRBV27	-	16	-	TRBJ2-4	TGTGCCAGCAGTAGGCAGGGGCGTCTAGCCAAAAACATTCAGTACTTC	CASSRQGRLAKNIQYF
TRBV7-6	-	13	once	TRBJ2-5	TGTGCCAGCAGCGTGGGAGTTCATCAGACCCAGTACTTC	CASSVGVHQTQYF